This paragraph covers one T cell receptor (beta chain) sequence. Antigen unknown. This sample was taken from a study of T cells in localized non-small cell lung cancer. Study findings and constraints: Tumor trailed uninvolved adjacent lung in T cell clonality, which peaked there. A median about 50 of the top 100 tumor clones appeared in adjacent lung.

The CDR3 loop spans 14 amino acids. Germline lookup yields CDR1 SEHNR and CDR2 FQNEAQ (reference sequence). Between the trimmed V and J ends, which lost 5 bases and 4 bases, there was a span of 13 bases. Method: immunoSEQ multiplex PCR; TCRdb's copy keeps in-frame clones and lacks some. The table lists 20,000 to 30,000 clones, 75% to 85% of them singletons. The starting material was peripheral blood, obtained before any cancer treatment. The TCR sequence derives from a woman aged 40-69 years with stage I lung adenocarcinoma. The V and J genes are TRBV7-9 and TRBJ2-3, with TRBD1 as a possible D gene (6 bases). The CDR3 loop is CASSLFRGADTQYF. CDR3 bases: TGTGCCAGCAGCCTATTCAGGGGTGCAGATACGCAGTATTTT.